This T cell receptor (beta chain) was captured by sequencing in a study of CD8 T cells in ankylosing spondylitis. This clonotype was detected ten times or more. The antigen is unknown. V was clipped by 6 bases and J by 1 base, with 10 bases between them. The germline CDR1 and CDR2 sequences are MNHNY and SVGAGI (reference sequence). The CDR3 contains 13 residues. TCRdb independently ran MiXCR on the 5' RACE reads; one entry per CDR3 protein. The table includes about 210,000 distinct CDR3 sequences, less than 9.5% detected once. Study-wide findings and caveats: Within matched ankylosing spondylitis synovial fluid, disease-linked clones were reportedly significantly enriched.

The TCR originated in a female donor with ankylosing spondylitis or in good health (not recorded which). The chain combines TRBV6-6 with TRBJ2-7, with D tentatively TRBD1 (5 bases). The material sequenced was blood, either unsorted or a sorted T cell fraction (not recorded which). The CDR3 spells CASRLRASYEQYF. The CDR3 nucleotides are TGTGCCAGCAGACTCAGGGCGTCCTACGAGCAGTACTTC.